Presented here are 22 T cell receptor beta chains from one specimen sequenced in a study of T cells in Graves' hyperthyroidism and ophthalmopathy. The CDR3 regions of TCR beta were amplified from RNA transcripts. A first-round RT-PCR of the TCR CDR3 used the HTBI primer set. TCRdb re-called the multiplex PCR reads with MiXCR, one entry per CDR3 protein. The data contain 450,000 to 700,000 distinct CDR3 sequences, under 60% of them singletons. Material for sequencing was peripheral blood or thyroid tissue (not recorded which). The receptors were sampled from a woman aged 18-30 years with Graves' hyperthyroidism.

This clonotype was counted ten times or more. The CDR3 loop reads CASSHSTKYYGYTF. Here the CDR3 DNA reads TGTGCCAGCAGCCATTCGACAAAATACTATGGCTACACCTTC. This sequence joins TRBV14 and TRBJ1-2; D remains unclear. Germline V gene lookup returns CDR1 SGHDN and CDR2 FVKESK. CDR3 size: 14 residues. V lost 3 bases and J 3 bases, leaving 11 bases between the germline ends.

The chain combines TRBV29-1 with TRBJ1-5; 7 nucleotides agree with TRBD1. V gave up 6 bases and J gave up 2 bases; unmatched junction bases: 16. Per germline, CDR1 SQVTM and CDR2 ANQGSEA. The CDR3 spans 17 residues. Here the CDR3 reads CSVAARDSVFGNQPQHF. CDR3 coding DNA: TGCAGCGTCGCAGCCAGGGACAGTGTATTCGGCAATCAGCCCCAGCATTTT.

V usage is TRBV2 and J usage is TRBJ2-2; 14 bases fit TRBD2. Germline values: CDR1 SNHLY, CDR2 FYNNEI. The CDR3 loop spans 17 amino acids. V lost 6 bases to trimming and J lost 7 bases; unmatched junction nucleotides: 10. The CDR3 DNA follows: TGTGCCAGCAGACCACCGGGACTAGCGGGAGTCGTCGGGGAGCTGTTTTTT. Its translation: CASRPPGLAGVVGELFF.

This chain uses TRBV19 with TRBJ2-3, with 14 bases identical to TRBD2. Germline V gene data show CDR1 as LNHDA and CDR2 as SQIVND (reference sequence). There are 16 residues in the CDR3. V trimming: 8 bases; J trimming: 5 bases; junction bases outside the gene matches: 9. In DNA, the CDR3 is TGTGCCAGTTGCCGACTAGCGGGAGGGCCGAAAGATACGCAGTATTTT. Protein product: CASCRLAGGPKDTQYF. Supplemented by reference TRBV19 and TRBJ2-3, the full variable domain reads DGGITQSPKYLFRKEGQNVTLSCEQNLNHDAMYWYRQDPGQGLRLIYYSQIVNDFQKGDIAEGYSVSREKKESFPLTVTSAQKNPTAFYLCASCRLAGGPKDTQYFGPGTRLTVL.

The rearrangement uses TRBV7-2 and TRBJ2-5, with 14 bases aligning to TRBD2. Trimming removed 8 bases from V and 3 bases from J; junction bases left unmatched: 5. The CDR3 has 15 amino acids. Looked up from germline, CDR1 is SGHTA and CDR2 is FQGNSA. The CDR3, as DNA: TGTGCCAGCGGCAGGGGACTAGCGGGGGAAGAGACCCAGTACTTC. The encoded protein is CASGRGLAGEETQYF.

Many counts were recorded for this clonotype. The genes are TRBV12-3 or TRBV12-4 and TRBJ2-5, with D uncertain. The CDR3 contains 12 residues. Trimming took off 2 bases at V and 4 bases at J, with 5 bases between the two ends. CDR3 residues: CASSLSRETQYF. The CDR3 nucleotides read TGTGCCAGCAGTTTATCAAGAGAGACCCAGTACTTC.

This clonotype was picked up many times. The chain carries TRBV14 and TRBJ2-5; tentatively, D is TRBD2 (5 bases). Trimming removed 0 bases at V and 1 base at J, with 9 bases between. Looked up from germline, CDR1 is SGHDN and CDR2 is FVKESK. The CDR3 is 15 amino acids. The chain's CDR3 is CASSQETRAQETQYF. CDR3 bases: TGTGCCAGCAGCCAAGAGACGCGGGCCCAAGAGACCCAGTACTTC.

Of note for this clonotype: A read error is possible here, since a much larger clone lies one base away. The rearrangement uses TRBV4-1 and TRBJ1-4; a weak D match, TRBD1 (6 bases). Germline CDR1 MGHRA, CDR2 YSYEKL. This CDR3 region has 14 residues. The germline V and J ends were trimmed by 4 bases and 8 bases, with 14 bases remaining between them. The CDR3 spells CASSRGTLGEKLFF. DNA for the CDR3: TGCGCCAGCAGCCGAGGGACATTGGGGGAAAAACTGTTTTTT.

This clonotype showed up many times. The chain carries TRBV10-3 and TRBJ1-2, with TRBD1 as a possible D gene (6 bases). The CDR3 runs to 11 residues. Germline loops: CDR1 ENHRY, CDR2 SYGVKD. V shed 8 bases and J shed 6 bases, with 10 bases lying between them. The CDR3 DNA is TGTGCCATCTTTTCAGGGGATGGCTACACCTTC. Its protein product is CAIFSGDGYTF.

Of note for this clonotype: This may be a read error: a much more frequent sequence differs by one nucleotide. V gene TRBV7-3 combines with J gene TRBJ1-1; the D is unclear. This CDR3 spans 16 amino acids. Trimming pared 3 bases from V and 3 bases from J, leaving 17 bases between. Germline CDR1 is SGHTA and CDR2 is FQGTGA. CDR3 nucleotide sequence: TGTGCCAGCAGCTTTTTCTCAGTCTTTGAGGACACTGAAGCTTTCTTT. This gives the protein CASSFFSVFEDTEAFF.

This clonotype came up many times. The J gene is TRBJ1-2, the V gene TRBV5-4; 8 nucleotides agree with TRBD1. J lost 4 bases, V lost 4 bases, and 12 bases had no gene match. This CDR3 comprises 16 residues. Germline values: CDR1 SGHNT, CDR2 YYREEE (reference sequence). The CDR3 spells CASSPAQGASSYGYTF. Written as DNA, the CDR3 is TGTGCCAGCAGCCCAGCCCAGGGGGCTTCTAGCTATGGCTACACCTTC.

Concerning this clonotype itself: The CDR3 does not close with the conserved phenylalanine or tryptophan, likely indicating a read error. Because the CDR3's place on the DNA is in doubt, the DNA is left out and the CDR3 is given as listed by TCRdb. This rearrangement joins TRBV20-1 to TRBJ1-4. The CDR3 is made up of 9 amino acids, end residues included. The germline V gene has CDR1 DFQATT and CDR2 SNEGSKA (reference sequence). This CDR3 is CSARDPIGR.

This sequence joins TRBV18 and TRBJ1-1, with D tentatively TRBD1 (5 bases). This CDR3 region has 14 residues. Germline V gene lookup returns CDR1 KGHSH and CDR2 LQKENI. V was trimmed by 4 bases and J by 1 base, leaving 10 bases between them. Here the CDR3 DNA reads TGTGCCAGCTCACGAGGGGCCTCGAACACTGAAGCTTTCTTT. Protein: CASSRGASNTEAFF.

The J gene is TRBJ2-1, the V gene TRBV12-3 or TRBV12-4; 7 nucleotides match TRBD1. J gave up 2 bases and V 6 bases, and 4 bases lay outside the gene matches. The CDR3 has 14 residues. The CDR3 sequence is CASRAGTAYNEQFF. The DNA for the CDR3 is TGTGCCAGCAGGGCCGGGACAGCCTACAATGAGCAGTTCTTC.

This clonotype was observed many times. V usage is TRBV24-1 and J usage is TRBJ2-2; TRBD2 matches 9 bases. The CDR3 consists of 17 residues. Looked up from germline, CDR1 is KGHDR and CDR2 is SFDVKD. V dropped 3 bases and J dropped 0; count of bases not matched to a gene: 4. CDR3 bases: TGTGCCACCAGTGATACGACTAGCGGAGCGAACACCGGGGAGCTGTTTTTT. The encoded protein is CATSDTTSGANTGELFF.

This clonotype was found a few times. The chain joins TRBV6-2 or TRBV6-3 to TRBJ2-3; D is perhaps TRBD1 or TRBD2 (5 bases each). This CDR3 spans 14 amino acids. CDR1 and CDR2 from the germline V gene are MNHEY and SVGEGT. Trimming shortened V by 7 bases and J by 3 bases, and 14 bases separated the two germline ends. The CDR3 sequence is CASTEWDVTDTQYF. The CDR3 coding sequence is TGTGCCAGCACCGAATGGGACGTGACAGATACGCAGTATTTT.

The chain combines TRBV15 with TRBJ2-6, with D perhaps matching TRBD2 (6 bases). CDR1 LNHNV and CDR2 YYDKDF come from the germline V gene (reference sequence). V shed 5 bases and J shed 1 base, with 18 bases lying between them. The CDR3 covers 18 residues. The chain's CDR3 is CATSGTWGEASGANVLTF. In DNA, the CDR3 is TGTGCCACCAGCGGAACTTGGGGGGAGGCGTCTGGGGCCAACGTCCTGACTTTC.

This chain joins TRBV12-3 or TRBV12-4 and TRBJ2-7; 15 nucleotides agree with TRBD2. The CDR3 spans 19 residues. Trimming removed 4 bases from V and 2 bases from J; junction bases left unmatched: 12. The CDR3 sequence: CASSWPGLAGGPNPYEQYF. DNA for the CDR3: TGTGCCAGCAGTTGGCCCGGACTAGCGGGAGGGCCTAATCCCTACGAGCAGTACTTC.

The chain links TRBV12-3 or TRBV12-4 to TRBJ2-5, with 11 bases matching TRBD1. V lost 4 bases and J lost 3; bases outside the gene matches: 1. The CDR3 contains 14 residues. DNA of the CDR3: TGTGCCAGCAGTTGGGGACAGGGGGAAGAGACCCAGTACTTC. It yields the protein CASSWGQGEETQYF.

The chain links TRBV11-1 to TRBJ1-5; D is possibly TRBD1 (6 bases). The V gene lost 4 bases and the J gene lost 1 base, with 17 bases spanning the gap. CDR3 length: 17 residues. Germline values: CDR1 SGHAT, CDR2 FQDESV (reference sequence). This chain's CDR3 is CASSSRAPGQSNQPQHF. In DNA, the CDR3 is TGTGCCAGCAGCTCTAGGGCGCCGGGACAAAGCAATCAGCCCCAGCATTTT.

The chain combines TRBV24-1 with TRBJ2-3; TRBD1 aligns across 9 bases. CDR1 and CDR2 (germline): KGHDR, SFDVKD. The CDR3 sequence is 15 residues long. V lost 6 bases to trimming and J lost 11 bases; unmatched junction nucleotides: 14. Here the CDR3 reads CATSPRDRDDNEQYF. DNA for the CDR3: TGTGCCACCAGTCCCCGGGACAGGGACGACAATGAGCAGTATTTT.

This clonotype was seen ten or more times. The rearrangement uses TRBV2 and TRBJ2-7, with TRBD2 matching over 14 bases. V shed 6 bases and J 1 base; nucleotides not matched to a gene: 2. This CDR3 contains 15 residues. The V gene's germline CDR1 is SNHLY and CDR2 FYNNEI. CDR3 loop: CASRGTSGRSYEQYF. The CDR3 region has the DNA TGTGCCAGCAGGGGGACTAGCGGGAGATCCTACGAGCAGTACTTC.